This T cell receptor (beta chain) was identified during a study of control samples from healthy donors and cancer patients. Germline loops: CDR1 MNHEY, CDR2 SVGAGI. V trimming: 6 bases; J trimming: 0 bases; junction bases outside the gene matches: 4. CDR3 length: 14 amino acids. The repertoire was sequenced with immunoSEQ multiplex PCR; TCRdb's copy has only in-frame clones and lacks some. The table lists just under 60,000 clones, around 90% of them singletons, with 1.5% to 2% in the top ten. Input material: PBMCs. This TCR was sampled from a man aged 35 to 55 with colorectal cancer. The V and J genes are TRBV6-5 and TRBJ1-1; 7 bases align to TRBD1. The CDR3 nucleotides are TGTGCCAGCAGAACCGGGACAGTGAACACTGAAGCTTTCTTT. It encodes CASRTGTVNTEAFF.